The TCR beta chain described here comes from a study of CD8+ T cells in alopecia areata. Findings and caveats of the study: Sharing of TCRs across patients appeared less clear than in mice, possibly for HLA-related reasons.

In regard to this clone: Its antigen is currently unknown.

As to treatment: oral pan-JAK inhibitor, 5-10 mg twice daily. The authors extracted RNA and reverse transcribed it into cDNA as the sequencing template. Clones were read by immunoSEQ multiplex PCR, and TCRdb kept only the in-frame ones, dropping some. The sample records hundreds of thousands of clones, 50% to 75% being singletons. The TCR sequence derives from a human donor with alopecia areata. Here the sequenced sample was CD4+ T cells sorted from blood, taken around week 52, from a patient treated with tofacitinib.

CDR3 nucleotide sequence: TGTGCCAGCAGCGTAGCTTCGGGGGATTTCGATGAGCAGTTCTTC. It translates to CASSVASGDFDEQFF. The V and J genes are TRBV9 and TRBJ2-1, with D perhaps TRBD2 (6 bases). Germline-derived CDR1 and CDR2 are SGDLS and YYNGEE. V lost 0 bases and J 8 bases, leaving 15 bases between the germline ends. The length of the CDR3 is 15 residues.